This TCR beta chain was observed in a study of blood T cell repertoires in COVID-19. Study details: Researchers got acute and convalescent COVID-19 samples from the United States, Italy and Spain. Sources were T cells, B-cell-depleted T cells, or PBMCs; the material itself was cDNA or gDNA.

V lost 2 bases and J 6 bases, leaving 14 bases between the germline ends. The CDR3 consists of 15 residues. The germline V gene has CDR1 MDHEN and CDR2 SYDVKM. Authors' methods: From reference gene primer amplification, estimates of nucleated cell counts were derived. Method: immunoSEQ multiplex PCR; TCRdb's copy keeps in-frame clones and lacks some. The DNA was the basis for D and trimming; V, J and clone size are from that table. The sample yields roughly 150,000 clones, around four fifths seen once. Sequencing was performed on peripheral blood. J is TRBJ1-5 and V is TRBV28; D possibly corresponds to TRBD1 (5 bases). The sequence was obtained from a woman in her 70s who had recovered from COVID-19. The CDR3 sequence is CASSLESGYGQPQHF. CDR3 bases: TGTGCCAGCAGTTTAGAGTCAGGGTATGGTCAGCCCCAGCATTTT.